Listed here is a single TCR beta chain. Its target is not known. This could be a read error, since a much larger clone is one nucleotide away. This specimen belongs to a study of blood T cells in healthy people across ages. General study points: While age rose, TCR beta diversity per million T cells dropped in a roughly linear way.

The CDR3 covers 14 residues. Germline CDR1 and CDR2: SGHAT and FQNNGV. Together with a sample-barcoded 5' primer, a J-beta primer mix was included in a second PCR lasting roughly 6 to 12 cycles. From the 5' RACE reads, TCRdb called clonotypes with MiXCR, one entry per CDR3 protein. The table has over 550,000 distinct CDR3 sequences, under 30% seen once. This sequence joins TRBV11-2 and TRBJ2-1; the D gene could be TRBD1 or TRBD2 (5 bases each). The TCR sequence derives from a woman of 80 years or more in good health. Material for sequencing was blood. In DNA, the CDR3 is TGTGCCAACAGCTTCCTCTTGGGGGAAGGTGAGCAGTTCTTC. It codes for CANSFLLGEGEQFF.